This entry concerns a single TCR beta chain. The antigen remains undetermined. Germline V gene sequence: CDR1 MNHEY, CDR2 SMNVEV (reference sequence). V trimming: 3 bases; J trimming: 2 bases; junction bases outside the gene matches: 4. The CDR3 loop spans 15 amino acids. The sample is drawn from a study of spatial heterogeneity in lung cancer. About the research overall: Samples were obtained from roughly 65 donors, all untreated early-stage non-small cell lung cancer patients. Study-level points and caveats: Ubiquitous expanded tumor TCRs appeared in blood more at resection than follow-up.

Time point denoted: blood at routine non-recurrence follow-up after resection. In each case, whole RNA from tumor, nontumor lung or frozen PBMC was sequenced unsorted. Every TCR cDNA molecule bore its own unique molecular identifier. TCRdb ran MiXCR on the 5' RACE reads and lists one entry per CDR3 protein. The repertoire holds under 150,000 distinct CDR3 sequences, with about 10% as singletons. This chain connects TRBV27 to TRBJ2-1; TRBD1 matches 7 bases. The TCR comes from a female donor with early-stage non-small cell lung cancer. Sample: PBMCs, taken at follow-up. DNA for the CDR3: TGTGCCAGCAGTTTGCAGGGGGTTACCTACAATGAGCAGTTCTTC. It yields the protein CASSLQGVTYNEQFF.